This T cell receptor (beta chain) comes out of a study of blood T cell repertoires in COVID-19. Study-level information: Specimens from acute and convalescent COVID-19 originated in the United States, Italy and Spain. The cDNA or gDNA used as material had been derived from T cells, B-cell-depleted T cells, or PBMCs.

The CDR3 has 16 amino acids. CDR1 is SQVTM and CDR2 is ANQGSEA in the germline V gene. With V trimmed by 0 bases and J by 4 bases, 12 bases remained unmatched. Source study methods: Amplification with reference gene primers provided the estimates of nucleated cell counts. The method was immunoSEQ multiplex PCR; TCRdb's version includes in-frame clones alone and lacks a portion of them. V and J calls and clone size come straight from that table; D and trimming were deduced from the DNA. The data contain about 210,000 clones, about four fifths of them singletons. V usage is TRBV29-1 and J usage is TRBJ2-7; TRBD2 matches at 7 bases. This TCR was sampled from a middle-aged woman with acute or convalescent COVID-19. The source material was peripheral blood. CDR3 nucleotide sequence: TGCAGCGTTGAAGACAGCCGGGGACTAACTTCTTACGAGCAGTACTTC. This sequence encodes CSVEDSRGLTSYEQYF.